Listed below are T cell receptor beta chains from one sample, sequenced in a study of blood T cell repertoires in COVID-19. Repertoires were generated with immunoSEQ multiplex PCR, while TCRdb's copy carries only in-frame clones and drops some. Of tens of thousands of clones in the sample, 83% were seen once. Sequencing was done on a sample of peripheral blood. These receptors all come from a man aged 55 to 70 with active COVID-19. The CDR3 runs from the conserved cysteine through the conserved F or W.

v_call	j_call	cdr3_length	cdr3_aa
TRBV7-9	TRBJ2-7	16	CASSLGPAGHSYEQYF
TRBV6-2/TRBV6-3	TRBJ2-2	17	CASSRTSGGARTGELFF
TRBV18	TRBJ1-1	16	CASSTLDRVKNTEAFF
TRBV7-3	TRBJ1-2	12	CASSLSGSGYTF
TRBV3-1/TRBV3-2	TRBJ2-3	15	CASRASGLSTDTQYF
TRBV27	TRBJ2-3	16	CASSIGLGGGTDTQYF
TRBV19	TRBJ2-7	13	CASSYTGSYEQYF
TRBV6-2/TRBV6-3	TRBJ2-7	13	CASSYGLAYEQYF
TRBV28	TRBJ2-4	19	CASSLLGDRGERAKNIQYF
TRBV2	TRBJ1-3	15	CASGRDRGLGNTIYF
TRBV5-1	TRBJ1-2	15	CASSERGQGASGYTF
TRBV19	TRBJ2-7	13	CASSPGTSTEQYF
TRBV9	TRBJ1-2	14	CASSLGTGAYGYTF
TRBV11-3	TRBJ2-3	16	CASSSGVAGGADTQYF
TRBV11-2	TRBJ2-1	15	CASSSGLVTVDEQFF
TRBV19	TRBJ1-3	16	CASSRRDSYSGNTIYF
TRBV4-3	TRBJ1-2	15	CASSLEKNTGYGYTF
TRBV29-1	TRBJ2-7	15	CSVEDLAGPPGEQYF
TRBV4-1	TRBJ2-5	21	CASSQDVSRTSGNLRQETQYF
TRBV28	TRBJ1-5	15	CASSSQGRGYQPQHF
TRBV5-4	TRBJ2-2	15	CASSFTGVLTGELFF
TRBV28	TRBJ2-3	14	CASRIQGYTDTQYF
TRBV11-2	TRBJ2-3	16	CASSLTSGGSTDTQYF
TRBV28	TRBJ1-1	15	CASSSLGGVNTEAFF
TRBV28	TRBJ2-7	12	CASSLTKYEQYF
TRBV18	TRBJ2-1	15	CASSLGLAGYNEQFF
TRBV6-6	TRBJ2-7	15	CASRKGREGVYEQYF